This T cell receptor beta chain comes out of a study of blood T cell repertoires in COVID-19. Background on the study: Samples came from the United States, Italy and Spain, spanning acute and convalescent COVID-19.

V shed 5 bases and J shed 4 bases, with 14 bases lying between them. The germline V gene encodes CDR1 SNHLY and CDR2 FYNNEI. The CDR3 spans 14 residues. TCRdb's table, derived via immunoSEQ multiplex PCR, lists solely in-frame clones and lacks some. The data contain roughly 440,000 clones, approximately 88% of them seen just once; the ten biggest clones take up 10% to 15%. Seattle enrolled patients during active infection and tracked them longitudinally. The sample consisted of peripheral blood. The genes are TRBV2 and TRBJ1-2; D might be TRBD1 (6 bases). This TCR derives from a woman in her forties or fifties with COVID-19, enrolled during active disease. The CDR3 region is CASSWTEDSYGYTF. In DNA, the CDR3 is TGTGCCAGCAGTTGGACAGAGGACTCCTATGGCTACACCTTC.